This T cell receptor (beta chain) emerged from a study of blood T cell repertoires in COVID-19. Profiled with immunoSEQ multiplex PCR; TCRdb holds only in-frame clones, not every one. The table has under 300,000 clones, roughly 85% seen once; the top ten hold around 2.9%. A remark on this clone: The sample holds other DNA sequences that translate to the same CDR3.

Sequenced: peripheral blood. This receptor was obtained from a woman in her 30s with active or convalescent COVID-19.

The CDR3 DNA reads as TGTGCCAGCAGTACCGGAGGGAACACTGAAGCTTTCTTT. It yields the protein CASSTGGNTEAFF. The chain employs TRBV2 and TRBJ1-1; D remains ambiguous. Germline values: CDR1 SNHLY, CDR2 FYNNEI. CDR3 length equals 13 residues. V was shortened by 5 bases and J by 1 base, with 8 bases between the two germline ends. Full variable domain (rest looked up from reference TRBV2 and TRBJ1-1): EPEVTQTPSHQVTQMGQEVILRCVPISNHLYFYWYRQILGQKVEFLVSFYNNEISEKSEIFDDQFSVERPDGSNFTLKIRSTKLEDSAMYFCASSTGGNTEAFFGQGTRLTVV.